Listed below are T cell receptor beta chains from one sample, sequenced in a study of blood T cell repertoires in COVID-19. Assay: immunoSEQ multiplex PCR; the TCRdb copy retains only in-frame clones and omits some. Here the sample spans 140,000 or so clones, more than 65% being singletons. The sequenced sample was peripheral blood. The receptors shown here come from a man aged 55 to 69 with acute or convalescent COVID-19. Each CDR3 is given with its conserved first and last residue. D genes are given only for firm matches. A row's size may be missing; if present it is once, few, many or a size class.

j_gene | abundance | v_gene | d_gene | CDR3aa | CDR3nt
TRBJ2-1 | - | TRBV11-2 | TRBD2 | CASSLGTSGRFYEQFF | TGTGCCAGCAGCTTGGGGACTAGCGGGAGATTCTATGAGCAGTTCTTC
TRBJ2-5 | - | TRBV7-8 | TRBD2 | CASSLGGLAGVGETQYF | TGTGCCAGCAGCTTAGGGGGACTAGCGGGAGTTGGAGAGACCCAGTACTTC
TRBJ2-1 | - | TRBV10-2 | - | CASSESRTEQFF | TGCGCCAGCAGTGAGTCGCGAACTGAGCAGTTCTTC
TRBJ2-7 | - | TRBV9 | TRBD1 | CASSSRTGDYEQYF | TGTGCCAGCAGCTCCCGGACAGGGGACTACGAGCAGTACTTC
TRBJ2-7 | - | TRBV5-6 | TRBD2 | CASSLLSAGGGYEQYF | TGTGCCAGCAGCCTCCTCTCTGCGGGGGGAGGCTACGAGCAGTACTTC
TRBJ2-1 | - | TRBV5-6 | - | CASSLEVASSYNEQFF | TGTGCCAGCAGCTTGGAGGTAGCGAGCTCCTACAATGAGCAGTTCTTC
TRBJ2-1 | - | TRBV14 | TRBD2 | CASSQYPSGSRNEQFF | TGTGCCAGCAGCCAATATCCTAGCGGCTCTCGCAATGAGCAGTTCTTC
TRBJ1-2 | few | TRBV28 | - | CASRSDTTNYGYTF | TGTGCCAGCAGATCTGACACCACTAACTATGGCTACACCTTC
TRBJ2-7 | - | TRBV4-1 | - | CATSMRDSYEQYF | TGCGCCACGTCCATGCGGGACTCCTACGAGCAGTACTTC
TRBJ2-2 | - | TRBV6-8 | - | CASSPTVDNTGELFF | TGTGCCAGCAGCCCGACAGTCGATAACACCGGGGAGCTGTTTTTT